The sequence of this T cell receptor (beta chain) was determined in a study of low-dose radiotherapy and immunotherapy resistance in tumors. Priming of first-strand cDNA relied on TRAV- and TRBV-specific primers (covering alpha and beta chains). The TCRs were subjected to amplification over around 19 PCR cycles employing a constant-region primer in conjunction with a V-primer adapter. MiXCR was run by TCRdb on the reads, yielding one entry per CDR3 protein. In the table there are about 58,000 distinct CDR3 sequences, about a quarter of which are singletons. Noted time point: after trial treatment. As for treatment: LDRT plus nivolumab, ipilimumab, low-dose cyclophosphamide and aspirin (RACIN trial). CDR1 is SQVTM and CDR2 is ANQGSEA in the germline V gene. The CDR3 has 14 residues. Trimming took off 4 bases at V and 1 base at J, with 11 bases between the two ends.

The chain couples TRBV29-1 to TRBJ1-5, with D tentatively TRBD1 (5 bases). The TCR was taken from a male donor with prostate cancer. This specimen consisted of PBMCs, obtained after low-dose radiotherapy plus immunotherapy. The CDR3 reads CSVGGGESNQPQHF. CDR3 bases: TGCAGCGTTGGGGGCGGGGAGAGCAATCAGCCCCAGCATTTT.